Described below is a single T cell receptor (beta chain) sequence and its context. These data belong to a study of cytomegalovirus exposure and HLA in healthy donors. This CDR3 contains 16 residues. Trimming took 2 bases from V and 1 from J; bases not matched to a gene: 4. Germline values: CDR1 SNHLY, CDR2 FYNNEI. Profiling relied on immunoSEQ multiplex PCR, and the TCRdb table lists in-frame clones only, not all of them. Of roughly 70,000 clones listed, 95% to 96% are singletons. The source is a woman between 18 and 29 years old in good health and CMV-seropositive. Material: PBMCs. V and J are TRBV2 and TRBJ2-3; 9 bases align to TRBD2. The CDR3 coding sequence is TGTGCCAGCAGTGAAAGGGCGGGAGGGGGCACAGATACGCAGTATTTT. Translation gives CASSERAGGGTDTQYF.